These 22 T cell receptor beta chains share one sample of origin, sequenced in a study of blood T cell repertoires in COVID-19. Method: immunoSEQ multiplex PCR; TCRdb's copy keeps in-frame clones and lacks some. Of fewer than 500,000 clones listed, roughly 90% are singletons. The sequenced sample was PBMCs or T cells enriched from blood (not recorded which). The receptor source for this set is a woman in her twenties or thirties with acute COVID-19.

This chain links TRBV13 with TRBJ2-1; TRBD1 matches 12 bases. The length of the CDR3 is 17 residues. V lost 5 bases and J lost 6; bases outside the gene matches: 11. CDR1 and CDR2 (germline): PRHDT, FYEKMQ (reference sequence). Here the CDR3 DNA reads TGTGCCAGCAGCCCTGATGACCGGGACAGGGGGCTCAATGAGCAGTTCTTC. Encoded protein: CASSPDDRDRGLNEQFF.

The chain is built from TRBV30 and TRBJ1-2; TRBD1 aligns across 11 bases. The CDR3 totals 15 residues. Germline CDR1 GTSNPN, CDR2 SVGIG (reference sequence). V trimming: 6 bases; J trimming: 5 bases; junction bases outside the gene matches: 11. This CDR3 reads CACEPLGQGAYGYTF. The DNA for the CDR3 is TGTGCCTGTGAGCCTCTCGGACAGGGGGCGTATGGCTACACCTTC.

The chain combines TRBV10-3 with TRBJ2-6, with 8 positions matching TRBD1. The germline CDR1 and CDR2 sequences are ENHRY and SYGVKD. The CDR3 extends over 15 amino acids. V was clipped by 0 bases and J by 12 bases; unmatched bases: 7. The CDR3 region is CAISESLRQGAVLTF. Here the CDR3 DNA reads TGTGCCATCAGTGAGTCTTTGCGGCAGGGGGCCGTCCTGACTTTC.

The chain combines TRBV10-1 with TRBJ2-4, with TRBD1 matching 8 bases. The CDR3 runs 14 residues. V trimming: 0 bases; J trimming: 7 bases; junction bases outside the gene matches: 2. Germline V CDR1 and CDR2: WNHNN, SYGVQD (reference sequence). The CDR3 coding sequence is TGCGCCAGCAGTGAGTCGGACAGGGCCAACATTCAGTACTTC. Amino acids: CASSESDRANIQYF.

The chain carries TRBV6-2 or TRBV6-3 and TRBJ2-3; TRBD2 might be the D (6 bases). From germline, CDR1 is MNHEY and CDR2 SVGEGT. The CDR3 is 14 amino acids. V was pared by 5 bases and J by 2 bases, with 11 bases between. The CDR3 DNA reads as TGTGCCAGCAGTGCTCAGGACTACACAGATACGCAGTATTTT. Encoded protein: CASSAQDYTDTQYF.

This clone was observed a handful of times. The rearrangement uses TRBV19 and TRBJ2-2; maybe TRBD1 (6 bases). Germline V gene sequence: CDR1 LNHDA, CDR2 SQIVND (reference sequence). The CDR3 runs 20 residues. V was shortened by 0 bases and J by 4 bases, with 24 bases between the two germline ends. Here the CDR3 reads CASSIDRFSGQPSFTGELFF. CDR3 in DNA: TGTGCCAGTAGTATAGATAGGTTCTCGGGACAACCTAGTTTCACCGGGGAGCTGTTTTTT. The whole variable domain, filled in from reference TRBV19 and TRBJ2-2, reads DGGITQSPKYLFRKEGQNVTLSCEQNLNHDAMYWYRQDPGQGLRLIYYSQIVNDFQKGDIAEGYSVSREKKESFPLTVTSAQKNPTAFYLCASSIDRFSGQPSFTGELFFGEGSRLTVL.

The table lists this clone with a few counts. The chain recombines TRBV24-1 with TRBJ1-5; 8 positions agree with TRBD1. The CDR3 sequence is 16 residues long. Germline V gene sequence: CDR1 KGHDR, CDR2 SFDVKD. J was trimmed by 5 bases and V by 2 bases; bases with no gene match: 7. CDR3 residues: CATSDSQGAYHQPQHF. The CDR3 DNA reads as TGTGCCACCAGTGATTCCCAGGGGGCTTACCATCAGCCCCAGCATTTT.

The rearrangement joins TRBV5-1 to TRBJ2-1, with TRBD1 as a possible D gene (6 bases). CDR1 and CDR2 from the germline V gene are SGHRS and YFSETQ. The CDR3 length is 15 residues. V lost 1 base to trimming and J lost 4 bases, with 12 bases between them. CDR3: CASSLTGFRYNEQFF. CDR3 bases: TGCGCCAGCAGCTTGACAGGGTTTAGGTACAATGAGCAGTTCTTC.

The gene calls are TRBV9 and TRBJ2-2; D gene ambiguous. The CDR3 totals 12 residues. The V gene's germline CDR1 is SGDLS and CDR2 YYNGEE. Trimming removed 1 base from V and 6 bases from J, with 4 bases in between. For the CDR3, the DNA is TGTGCCAGCAGCGTACAATCCGGGGAGCTGTTTTTT. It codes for CASSVQSGELFF.

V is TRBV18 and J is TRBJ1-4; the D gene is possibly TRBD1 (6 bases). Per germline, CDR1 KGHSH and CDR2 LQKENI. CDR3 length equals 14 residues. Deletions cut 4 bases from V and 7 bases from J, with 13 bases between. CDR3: CASSHGQPSEKLFF. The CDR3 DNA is TGTGCCAGCTCACATGGACAGCCAAGTGAAAAACTGTTTTTT.

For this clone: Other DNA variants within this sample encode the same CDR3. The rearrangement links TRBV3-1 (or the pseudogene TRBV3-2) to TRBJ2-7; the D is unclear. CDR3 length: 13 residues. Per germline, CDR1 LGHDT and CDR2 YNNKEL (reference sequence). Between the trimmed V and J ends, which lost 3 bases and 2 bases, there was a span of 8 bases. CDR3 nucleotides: TGTGCCAGCAGCCAGGCACCAACCTACGAGCAGTACTTC. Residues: CASSQAPTYEQYF.

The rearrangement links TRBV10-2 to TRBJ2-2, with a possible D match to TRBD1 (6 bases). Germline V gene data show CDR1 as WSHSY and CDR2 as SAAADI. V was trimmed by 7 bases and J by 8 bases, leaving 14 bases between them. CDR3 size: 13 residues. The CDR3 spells CASIVGAGGELFF. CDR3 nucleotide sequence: TGCGCCAGCATAGTGGGGGCCGGGGGGGAGCTGTTTTTT.

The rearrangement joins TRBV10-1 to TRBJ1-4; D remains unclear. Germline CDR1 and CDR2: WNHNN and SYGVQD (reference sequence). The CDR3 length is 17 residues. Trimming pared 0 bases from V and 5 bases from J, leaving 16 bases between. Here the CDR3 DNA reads TGCGCCAGCAGTGAGTCGGGAGTTGGGCCCTCAAATGAAAAACTGTTTTTT. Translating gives CASSESGVGPSNEKLFF.

The CDR3, as DNA: TGTGCCAGCAGCTTAGCGGTGGGACAGTACACTGAAGCTTTCTTT. Its protein is CASSLAVGQYTEAFF. The genes are TRBV7-9 and TRBJ1-1; TRBD1 agrees at 7 bases. Germline V gives CDR1 SEHNR, CDR2 FQNEAQ (reference sequence). V lost 0 bases, J lost 3 bases, and 4 bases stayed unmatched. This CDR3 region has 15 residues.

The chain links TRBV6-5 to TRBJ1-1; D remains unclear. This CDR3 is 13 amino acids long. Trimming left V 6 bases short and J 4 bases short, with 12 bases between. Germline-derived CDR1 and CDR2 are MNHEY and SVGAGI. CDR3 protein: CASRKVRTTEAFF. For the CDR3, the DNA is TGTGCCAGCAGGAAAGTGAGAACCACTGAAGCTTTCTTT.

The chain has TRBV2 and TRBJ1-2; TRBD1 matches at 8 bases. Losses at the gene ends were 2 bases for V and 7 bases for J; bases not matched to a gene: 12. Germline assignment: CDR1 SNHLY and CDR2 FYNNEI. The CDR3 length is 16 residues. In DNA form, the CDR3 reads TGTGCCAGCAGTGAACTCGGTGGGCAGGGGGCGAGTGGCTACACCTTC. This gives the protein CASSELGGQGASGYTF.

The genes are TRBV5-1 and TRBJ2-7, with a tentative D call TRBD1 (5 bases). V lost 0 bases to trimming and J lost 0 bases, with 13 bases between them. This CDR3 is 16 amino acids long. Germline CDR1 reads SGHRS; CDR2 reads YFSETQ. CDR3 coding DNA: TGCGCCAGCAGCTTGGGGTTGCGTCAGGGCTCCTACGAGCAGTACTTC. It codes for CASSLGLRQGSYEQYF.

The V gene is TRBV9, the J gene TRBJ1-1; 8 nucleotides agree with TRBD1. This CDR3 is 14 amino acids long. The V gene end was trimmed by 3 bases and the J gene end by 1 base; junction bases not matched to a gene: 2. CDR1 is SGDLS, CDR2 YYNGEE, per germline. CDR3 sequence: CASSAGQGNTEAFF. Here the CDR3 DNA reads TGTGCCAGCAGCGCCGGACAGGGGAACACTGAAGCTTTCTTT.

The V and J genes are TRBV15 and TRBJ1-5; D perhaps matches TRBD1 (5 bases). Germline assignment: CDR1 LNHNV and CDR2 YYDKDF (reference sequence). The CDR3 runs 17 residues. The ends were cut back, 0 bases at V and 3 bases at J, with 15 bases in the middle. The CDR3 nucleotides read TGTGCCACCAGCAGAGATGAACCTCGGGGGAACAATCAGCCCCAGCATTTT. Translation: CATSRDEPRGNNQPQHF.

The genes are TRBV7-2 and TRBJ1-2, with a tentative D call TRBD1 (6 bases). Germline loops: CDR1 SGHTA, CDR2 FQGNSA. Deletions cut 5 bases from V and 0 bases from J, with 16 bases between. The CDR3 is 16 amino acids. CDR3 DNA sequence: TGTGCCAGCAGCCAAAGGGGGGGAGATCCTAACTATGGCTACACCTTC. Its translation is CASSQRGGDPNYGYTF.

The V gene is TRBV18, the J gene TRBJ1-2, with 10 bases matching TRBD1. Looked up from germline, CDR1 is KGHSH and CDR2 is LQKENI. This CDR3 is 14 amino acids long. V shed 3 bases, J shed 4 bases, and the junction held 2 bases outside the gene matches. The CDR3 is CASSPDRGGYGYTF. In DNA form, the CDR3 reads TGTGCCAGCTCACCGGACAGGGGGGGCTATGGCTACACCTTC.

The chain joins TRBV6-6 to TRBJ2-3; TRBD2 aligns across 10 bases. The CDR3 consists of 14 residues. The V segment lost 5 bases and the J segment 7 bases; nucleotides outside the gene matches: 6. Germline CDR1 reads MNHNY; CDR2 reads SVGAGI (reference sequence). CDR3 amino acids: CASSPLAGVNTQYF. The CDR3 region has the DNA TGTGCCAGCAGTCCCCTAGCGGGGGTGAATACGCAGTATTTT.